This TCR beta chain originates from a study of CD8 T cells in Susac syndrome. It was with random hexamers that about 0.45 to 1 ug RNA was reverse transcribed. TCRdb processed the immunoSEQ multiplex PCR reads anew with MiXCR; each CDR3 protein has one entry. The sample shows under 350,000 distinct CDR3 sequences, just over 90% of them seen only once. The V end was cut by 6 bases, the J end by 2 bases, with 11 bases between. Per the germline V gene, CDR1 is LNHDA and CDR2 is SQIVND (reference sequence). The CDR3 extends over 14 amino acids. Note on this clonotype: Antigen unknown.

Study-level points and caveats: The study conceded that its TCR sequencing and HLA analysis involved relatively few individuals.

The specimen was CD4+ T cells from PBMCs. The TCR originated in a human donor with multiple sclerosis. The V and J genes are TRBV19 and TRBJ1-3; TRBD1 is a possible D gene (5 bases). CDR3 in amino acids: CASSLQVPGNTIYF. The CDR3 nucleotides read TGTGCCAGTAGCCTACAGGTACCTGGAAACACCATATATTTT.